This entry describes one TCR beta chain. Its target is not known. The sample belongs to a study of shared clonotypes between healthy human individuals. General observations from the study: Naive CD4 clonotype sharing across a handful of donors was about 5%. Rarefaction indicated that sorted-subset sequencing remained incomplete although depth was large.

Looked up from germline, CDR1 is MGHRA and CDR2 is YSYEKL. The V and J ends lost 0 bases and 7 bases respectively, with 13 bases between them. The CDR3 sequence is 15 residues long. Method: immunoSEQ multiplex PCR; TCRdb's copy keeps in-frame clones and lacks some. The table lists roughly 2.2 million clones, approximately 95% of them singletons. This rearrangement joins TRBV4-1 to TRBJ1-5; TRBD1 is a possible D gene (5 bases). The sample comprised naive CD4+ T cells from PBMCs. This sample's subset: CD45RA+ positively selected. The receptor's source is a man between 18 and 29 years old in good health. Some clones in this sample may be carry-over from other donors' samples. Here the CDR3 reads CASSQDPGGIQPQHF. CDR3 nucleotides: TGCGCCAGCAGCCAAGATCCCGGGGGGATCCAGCCCCAGCATTTT.